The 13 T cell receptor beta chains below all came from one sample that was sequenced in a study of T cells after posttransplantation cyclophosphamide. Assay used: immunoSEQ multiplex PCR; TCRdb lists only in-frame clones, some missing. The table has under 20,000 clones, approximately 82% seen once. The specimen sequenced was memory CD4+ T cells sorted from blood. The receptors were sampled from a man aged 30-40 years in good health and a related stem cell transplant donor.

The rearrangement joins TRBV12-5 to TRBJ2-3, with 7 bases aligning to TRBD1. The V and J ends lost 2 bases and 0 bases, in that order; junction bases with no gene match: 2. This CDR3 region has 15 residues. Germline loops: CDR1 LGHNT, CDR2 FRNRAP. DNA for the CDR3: TGTGCTAGTGGTTTGACAGGGGACAGCACAGATACGCAGTATTTT. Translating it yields CASGLTGDSTDTQYF.

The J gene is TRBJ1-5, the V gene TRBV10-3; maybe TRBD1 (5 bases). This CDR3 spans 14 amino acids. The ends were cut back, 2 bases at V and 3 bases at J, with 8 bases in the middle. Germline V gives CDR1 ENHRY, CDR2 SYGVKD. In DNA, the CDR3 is TGTGCCATCAGTGAGGGGGCATACAATCAGCCCCAGCATTTT. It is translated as CAISEGAYNQPQHF.

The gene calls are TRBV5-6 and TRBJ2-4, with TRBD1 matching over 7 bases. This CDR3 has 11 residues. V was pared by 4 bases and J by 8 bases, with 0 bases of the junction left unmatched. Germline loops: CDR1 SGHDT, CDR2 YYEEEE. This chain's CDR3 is CASSQGDIQYF. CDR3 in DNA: TGTGCCAGCAGCCAGGGGGACATTCAGTACTTC.

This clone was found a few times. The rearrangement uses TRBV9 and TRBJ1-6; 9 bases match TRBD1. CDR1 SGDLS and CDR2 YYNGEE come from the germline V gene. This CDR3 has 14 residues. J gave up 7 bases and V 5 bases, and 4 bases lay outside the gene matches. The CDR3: CASSWDRENSPLHF. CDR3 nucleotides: TGTGCCAGCAGTTGGGACAGGGAAAATTCACCCCTCCACTTT.

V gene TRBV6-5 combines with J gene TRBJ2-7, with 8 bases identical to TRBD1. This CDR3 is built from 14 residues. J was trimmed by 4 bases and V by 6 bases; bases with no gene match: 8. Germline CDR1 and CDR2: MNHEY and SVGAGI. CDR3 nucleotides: TGTGCCAGCAGAACCGGGACAGGAACTTACGAGCAGTACTTC. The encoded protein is CASRTGTGTYEQYF.

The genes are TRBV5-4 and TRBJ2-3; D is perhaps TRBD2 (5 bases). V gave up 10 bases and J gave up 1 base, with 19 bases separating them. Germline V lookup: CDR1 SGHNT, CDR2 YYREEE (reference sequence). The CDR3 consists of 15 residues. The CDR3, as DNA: TGTGCCCAGGCCCGGGGTAGCGCGCGCACAGATACGCAGTATTTT. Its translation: CAQARGSARTDTQYF.

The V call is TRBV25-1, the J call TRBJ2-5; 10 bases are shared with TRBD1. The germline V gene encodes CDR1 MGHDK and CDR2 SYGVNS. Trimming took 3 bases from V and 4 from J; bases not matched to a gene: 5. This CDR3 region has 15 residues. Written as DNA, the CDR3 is TGTGCCAGCAGTGAGGGACAGGGGTCGGGAGAGACCCAGTACTTC. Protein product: CASSEGQGSGETQYF.

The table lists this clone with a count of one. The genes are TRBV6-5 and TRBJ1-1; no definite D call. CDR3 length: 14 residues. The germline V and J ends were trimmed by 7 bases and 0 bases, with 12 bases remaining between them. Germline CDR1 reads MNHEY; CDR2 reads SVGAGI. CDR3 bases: TGTGCCAGCACACCGGGGTCTCTGAACACTGAAGCTTTCTTT. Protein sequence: CASTPGSLNTEAFF.

The DNA for the CDR3 is TGTGCCAGCTCAGGGACAGGGTCAGCGCGGCCCAATGAGCAGTTCTTC. This encodes CASSGTGSARPNEQFF. This chain links TRBV18 with TRBJ2-1; TRBD1 agrees at 9 bases. Germline V CDR1 and CDR2: KGHSH, LQKENI. Trimming at V came to 5 bases and at J to 6 bases, leaving 11 bases not matched to a gene. The CDR3 totals 16 residues.

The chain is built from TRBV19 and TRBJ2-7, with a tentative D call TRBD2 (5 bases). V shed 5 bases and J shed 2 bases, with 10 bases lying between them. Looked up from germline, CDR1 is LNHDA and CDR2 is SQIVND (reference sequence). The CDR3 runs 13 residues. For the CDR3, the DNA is TGTGCCAGTAGTCTTGGAGGTCCCTACGAGCAGTACTTC. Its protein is CASSLGGPYEQYF.

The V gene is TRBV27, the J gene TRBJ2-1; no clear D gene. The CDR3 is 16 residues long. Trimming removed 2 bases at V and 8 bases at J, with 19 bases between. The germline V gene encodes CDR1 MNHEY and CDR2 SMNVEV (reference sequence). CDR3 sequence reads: CASSLVGSAIGYEQFF. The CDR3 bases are TGTGCCAGCAGTTTAGTAGGCAGCGCGATAGGCTATGAGCAGTTCTTC.

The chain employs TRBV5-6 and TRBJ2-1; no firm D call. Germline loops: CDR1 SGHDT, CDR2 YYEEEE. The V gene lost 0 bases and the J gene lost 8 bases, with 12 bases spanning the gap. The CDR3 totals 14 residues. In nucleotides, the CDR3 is TGTGCCAGCAGCTTGGGGGCCGTAGTCGATGAGCAGTTCTTC. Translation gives CASSLGAVVDEQFF.

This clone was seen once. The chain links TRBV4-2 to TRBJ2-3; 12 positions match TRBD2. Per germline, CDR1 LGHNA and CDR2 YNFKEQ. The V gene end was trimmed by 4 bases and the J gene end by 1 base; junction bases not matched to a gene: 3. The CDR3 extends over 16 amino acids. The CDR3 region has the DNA TGTGCCAGCAGCCCGCGACTAGCGGGGGGCACAGATACGCAGTATTTT. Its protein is CASSPRLAGGTDTQYF.